This TCR beta chain was captured by sequencing in a study of cytomegalovirus exposure and HLA in healthy donors. Germline-derived CDR1 and CDR2 are ENHRY and SYGVKD. The CDR3 is 12 residues long. V was cut by 4 bases and J by 4 bases, with 7 bases left in between. The PCR made use of 60 Vbeta and 13 Jbeta primers. Method: immunoSEQ multiplex PCR; TCRdb's copy keeps in-frame clones and lacks some. The data show 150,000 to 180,000 clones, with around 75% seen just once and 7.7% held by the top ten. The TCR comes from a man aged 25 to 40 in good health and CMV-seropositive. Material for sequencing was PBMCs. The chain is built from TRBV10-3 and TRBJ1-2, with a possible D match to TRBD1 (6 bases). CDR3 protein: CAISGTAYGYTF. DNA for the CDR3: TGTGCCATCAGTGGGACAGCCTATGGCTACACCTTC.